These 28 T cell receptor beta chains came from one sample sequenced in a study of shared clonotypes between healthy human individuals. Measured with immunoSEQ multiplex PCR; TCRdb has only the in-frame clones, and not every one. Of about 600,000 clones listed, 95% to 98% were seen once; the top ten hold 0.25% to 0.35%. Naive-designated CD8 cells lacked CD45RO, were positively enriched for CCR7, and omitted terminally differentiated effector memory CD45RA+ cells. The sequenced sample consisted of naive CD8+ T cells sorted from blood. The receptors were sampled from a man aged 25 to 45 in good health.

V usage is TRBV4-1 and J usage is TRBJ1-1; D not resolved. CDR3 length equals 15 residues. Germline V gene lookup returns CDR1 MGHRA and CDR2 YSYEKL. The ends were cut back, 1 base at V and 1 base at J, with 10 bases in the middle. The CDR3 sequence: CASSQVHAGNTEAFF. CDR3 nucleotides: TGCGCCAGCAGCCAAGTTCACGCGGGGAACACTGAAGCTTTCTTT.

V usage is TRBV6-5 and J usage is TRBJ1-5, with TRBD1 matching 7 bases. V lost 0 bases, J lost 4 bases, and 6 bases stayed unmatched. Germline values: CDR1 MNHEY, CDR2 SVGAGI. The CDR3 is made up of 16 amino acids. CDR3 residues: CASSYSFKQGNQPQHF. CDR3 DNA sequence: TGTGCCAGCAGTTACTCATTCAAACAGGGGAATCAGCCCCAGCATTTT.

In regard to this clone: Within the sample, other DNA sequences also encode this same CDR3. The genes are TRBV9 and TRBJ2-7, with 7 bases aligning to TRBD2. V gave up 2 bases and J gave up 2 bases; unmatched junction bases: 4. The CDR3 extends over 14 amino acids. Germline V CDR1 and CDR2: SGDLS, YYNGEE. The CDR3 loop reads CASSVGGGTYEQYF. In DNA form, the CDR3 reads TGTGCCAGCAGCGTGGGCGGGGGAACCTACGAGCAGTACTTC.

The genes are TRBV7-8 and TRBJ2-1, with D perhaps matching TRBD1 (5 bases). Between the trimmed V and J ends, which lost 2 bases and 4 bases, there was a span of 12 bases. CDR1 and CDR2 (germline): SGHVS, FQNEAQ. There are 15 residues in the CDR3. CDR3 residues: CASSLPGAAYNEQFF. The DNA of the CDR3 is TGTGCCAGCAGCTTACCTGGGGCTGCATACAATGAGCAGTTCTTC.

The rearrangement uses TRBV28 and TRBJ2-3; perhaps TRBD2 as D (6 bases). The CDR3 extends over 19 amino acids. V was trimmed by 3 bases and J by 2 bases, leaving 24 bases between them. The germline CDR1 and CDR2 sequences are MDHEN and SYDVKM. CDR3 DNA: TGTGCCAGCAGTTTCCCAGGTGGGATCAGTGGCGGGATCACAGATACGCAGTATTTT. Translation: CASSFPGGISGGITDTQYF. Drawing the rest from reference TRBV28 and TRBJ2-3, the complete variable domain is DVKVTQSSRYLVKRTGEKVFLECVQDMDHENMFWYRQDPGLGLRLIYFSYDVKMKEKGDIPEGYSVSREKKERFSLILESASTNQTSMYLCASSFPGGISGGITDTQYFGPGTRLTVL.

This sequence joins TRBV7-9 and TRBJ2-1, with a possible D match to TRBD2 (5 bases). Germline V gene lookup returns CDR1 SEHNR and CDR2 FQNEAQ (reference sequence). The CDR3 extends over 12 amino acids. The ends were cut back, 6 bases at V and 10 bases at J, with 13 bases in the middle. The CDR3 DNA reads TGTGCCAGCAGTTCTATGCCGGGGGAGCAGTTCTTC. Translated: CASSSMPGEQFF.

The CDR3 DNA reads as TGTGCCAGCAACGACCCAGTGGACAGGGGCCAGCAGTACTTC. This encodes CASNDPVDRGQQYF. The chain employs TRBV7-6 and TRBJ2-7; 9 bases match TRBD1. The junction had 12 bases not matched to a gene; V was cut back by 7 bases and J by 8 bases. This CDR3 contains 14 residues. Germline CDR1 is SGHVS and CDR2 is FNYEAQ.

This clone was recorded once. The CDR3 protein is CASSLIVGETDTQYF. The CDR3 region has the DNA TGTGCCAGCAGCTTAATCGTGGGAGAAACAGATACGCAGTATTTT. The chain is built from TRBV11-1 and TRBJ2-3; D perhaps matches TRBD2 (5 bases). Germline assignment: CDR1 SGHAT and CDR2 FQDESV (reference sequence). Trimming removed 2 bases from V and 3 bases from J, with 12 bases in between. The CDR3 is made up of 15 amino acids. Full variable domain (missing parts from reference TRBV11-1 and TRBJ2-3): EAEVAQSPRYKITEKSQAVAFWCDPISGHATLYWYRQILGQGPELLVQFQDESVVDDSQLPKDRFSAERLKGVDSTLKIQPAELGDSAMYLCASSLIVGETDTQYFGPGTRLTVL.

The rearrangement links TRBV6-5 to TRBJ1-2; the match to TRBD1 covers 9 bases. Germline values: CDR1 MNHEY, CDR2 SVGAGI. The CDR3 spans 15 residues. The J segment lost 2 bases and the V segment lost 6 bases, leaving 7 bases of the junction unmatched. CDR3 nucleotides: TGTGCCAGCAGCCTCGGGACAGGGCTCAACTATGGCTACACCTTC. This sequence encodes CASSLGTGLNYGYTF.

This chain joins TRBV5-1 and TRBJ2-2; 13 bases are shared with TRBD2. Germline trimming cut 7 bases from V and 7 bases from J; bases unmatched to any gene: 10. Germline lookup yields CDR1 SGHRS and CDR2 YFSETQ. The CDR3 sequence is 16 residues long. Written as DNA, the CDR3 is TGCGCCAGCGAAGAAGGACTAGCGGGAGAGCACGGGGAGCTGTTTTTT. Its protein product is CASEEGLAGEHGELFF.

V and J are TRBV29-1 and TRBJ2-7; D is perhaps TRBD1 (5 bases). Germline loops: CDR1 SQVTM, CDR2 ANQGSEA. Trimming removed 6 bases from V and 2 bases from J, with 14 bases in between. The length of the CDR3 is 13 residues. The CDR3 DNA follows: TGCAGCGTCGTCCCTCCAGGGACCTACGAGCAGTACTTC. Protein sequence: CSVVPPGTYEQYF.

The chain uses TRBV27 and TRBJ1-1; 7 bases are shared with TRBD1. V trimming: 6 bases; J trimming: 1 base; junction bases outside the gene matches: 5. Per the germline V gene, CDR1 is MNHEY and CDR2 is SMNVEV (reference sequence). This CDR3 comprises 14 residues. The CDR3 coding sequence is TGTGCCAGCAGGGGGGGGACAGCGAACACTGAAGCTTTCTTT. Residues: CASRGGTANTEAFF.

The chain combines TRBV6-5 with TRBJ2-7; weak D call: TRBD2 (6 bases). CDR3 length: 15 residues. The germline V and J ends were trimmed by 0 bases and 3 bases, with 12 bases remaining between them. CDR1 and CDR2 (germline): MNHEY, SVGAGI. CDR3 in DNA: TGTGCCAGCAGTTACTCCCGGGACTTGATCTACGAGCAGTACTTC. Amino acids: CASSYSRDLIYEQYF.

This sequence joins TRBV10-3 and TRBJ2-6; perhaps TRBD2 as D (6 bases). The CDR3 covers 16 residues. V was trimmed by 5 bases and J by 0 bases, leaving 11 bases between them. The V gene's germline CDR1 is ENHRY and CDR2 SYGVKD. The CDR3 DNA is TGTGCCATCAGTCGTCGGGGGAGCTCTGGGGCCAACGTCCTGACTTTC. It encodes CAISRRGSSGANVLTF.

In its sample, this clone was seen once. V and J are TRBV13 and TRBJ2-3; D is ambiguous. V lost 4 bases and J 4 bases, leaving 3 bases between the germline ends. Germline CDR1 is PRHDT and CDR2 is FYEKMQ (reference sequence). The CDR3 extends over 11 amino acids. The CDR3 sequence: CASSSSDTQYF. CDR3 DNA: TGTGCCAGCAGCTCCTCAGATACGCAGTATTTT. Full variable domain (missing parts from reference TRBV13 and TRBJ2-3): AAGVIQSPRHLIKEKRETATLKCYPIPRHDTVYWYQQGPGQDPQFLISFYEKMQSDKGSIPDRFSAQQFSDYHSELNMSSLELGDSALYFCASSSSDTQYFGPGTRLTVL.

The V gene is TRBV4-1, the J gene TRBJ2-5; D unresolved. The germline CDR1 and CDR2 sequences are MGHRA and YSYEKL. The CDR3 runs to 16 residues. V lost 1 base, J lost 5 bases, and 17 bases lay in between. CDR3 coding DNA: TGCGCCAGCAGCCAAGCATTAGGATTAATTACGGAGACCCAGTACTTC. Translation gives CASSQALGLITETQYF.

The DNA of the CDR3 is TGTGCCAGCAGACGGGGGGCGAGTGGGGCCAACGTCCTGACTTTC. This gives the protein CASRRGASGANVLTF. The chain joins TRBV2 to TRBJ2-6; the D gene is possibly TRBD2 (7 bases). CDR1 and CDR2 (germline): SNHLY, FYNNEI. Trimming stripped 6 bases from V and 3 bases from J, with 12 bases between. The CDR3 has 15 residues.

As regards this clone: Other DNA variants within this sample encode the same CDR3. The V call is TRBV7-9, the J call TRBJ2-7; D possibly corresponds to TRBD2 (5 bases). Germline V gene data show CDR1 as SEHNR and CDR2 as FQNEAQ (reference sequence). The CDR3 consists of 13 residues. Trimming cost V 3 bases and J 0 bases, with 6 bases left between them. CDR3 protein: CASSFGSSYEQYF. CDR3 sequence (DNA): TGTGCCAGCAGCTTTGGGAGCTCCTACGAGCAGTACTTC.

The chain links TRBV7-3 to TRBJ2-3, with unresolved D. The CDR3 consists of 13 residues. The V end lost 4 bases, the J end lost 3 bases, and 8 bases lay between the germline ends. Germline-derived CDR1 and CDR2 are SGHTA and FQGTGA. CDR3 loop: CASSSSLTDTQYF. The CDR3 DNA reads TGTGCCAGCAGCTCCTCACTGACAGATACGCAGTATTTT.

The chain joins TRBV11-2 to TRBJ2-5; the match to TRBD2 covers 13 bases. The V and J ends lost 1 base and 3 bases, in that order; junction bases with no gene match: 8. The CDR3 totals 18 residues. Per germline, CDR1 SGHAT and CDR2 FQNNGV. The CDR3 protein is CASSLAAGTSGAEETQYF. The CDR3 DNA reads TGTGCCAGCAGCTTAGCCGCCGGGACTAGCGGGGCGGAAGAGACCCAGTACTTC. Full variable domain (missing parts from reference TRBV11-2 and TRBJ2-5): EAGVAQSPRYKIIEKRQSVAFWCNPISGHATLYWYQQILGQGPKLLIQFQNNGVVDDSQLPKDRFSAERLKGVDSTLKIQPAKLEDSAVYLCASSLAAGTSGAEETQYFGPGTRLLVL.

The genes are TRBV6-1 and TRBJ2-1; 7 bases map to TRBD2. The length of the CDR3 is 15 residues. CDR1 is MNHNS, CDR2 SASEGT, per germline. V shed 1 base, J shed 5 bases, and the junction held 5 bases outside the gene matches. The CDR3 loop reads CASSEVLAVNNEQFF. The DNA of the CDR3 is TGTGCCAGCAGTGAAGTCCTAGCGGTTAACAATGAGCAGTTCTTC.

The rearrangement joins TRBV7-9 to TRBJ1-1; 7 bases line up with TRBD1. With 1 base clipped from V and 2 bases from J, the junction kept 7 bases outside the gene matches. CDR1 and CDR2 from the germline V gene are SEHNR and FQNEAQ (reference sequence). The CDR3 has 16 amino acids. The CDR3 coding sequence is TGTGCCAGCAGCTTAGTAGGGGGGACAGTCAACACTGAAGCTTTCTTT. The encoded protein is CASSLVGGTVNTEAFF.

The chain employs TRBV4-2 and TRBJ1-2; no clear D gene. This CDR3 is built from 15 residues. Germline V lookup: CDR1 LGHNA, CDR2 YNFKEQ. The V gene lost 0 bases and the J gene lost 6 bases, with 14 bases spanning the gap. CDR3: CASSQDELYWDGYTF. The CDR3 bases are TGTGCCAGCAGCCAAGATGAACTATATTGGGATGGCTACACCTTC.

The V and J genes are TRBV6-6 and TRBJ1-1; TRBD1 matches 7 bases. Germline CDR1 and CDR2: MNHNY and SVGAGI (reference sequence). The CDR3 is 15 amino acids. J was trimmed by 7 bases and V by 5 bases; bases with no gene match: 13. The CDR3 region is CASSRQGGMNVEAFF. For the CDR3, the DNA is TGTGCCAGCAGTAGACAGGGAGGGATGAACGTTGAAGCTTTCTTT.

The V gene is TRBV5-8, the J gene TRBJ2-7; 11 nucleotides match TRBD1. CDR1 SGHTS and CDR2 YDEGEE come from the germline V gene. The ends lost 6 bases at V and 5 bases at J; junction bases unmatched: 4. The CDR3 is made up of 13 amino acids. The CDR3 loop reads CASNTDRGHEQYF. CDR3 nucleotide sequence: TGTGCCAGCAACACGGACAGGGGGCACGAGCAGTACTTC.

As DNA, the CDR3 is TGTGCCAGCAGCCCACTCGCGCCTGGGGCCAACGTCCTGACTTTC. This codes for CASSPLAPGANVLTF. The rearrangement links TRBV11-3 to TRBJ2-6; D ambiguous. With 5 bases removed from V and 2 bases from J, the gap between germline ends came to 10 bases. The CDR3 is made up of 15 amino acids. CDR1 is SGHNT and CDR2 is YENEEA in the germline V gene.

The DNA of the CDR3 is TGTGCCAGCAGCGAGAACTGGGTTCAGCCCCAGCATTTT. This translates into CASSENWVQPQHF. The V and J genes are TRBV4-2 and TRBJ1-5; D remains unclear. The CDR3 has 13 amino acids. Germline V gene sequence: CDR1 LGHNA, CDR2 YNFKEQ. Trimming pared 5 bases from V and 6 bases from J, leaving 11 bases between.

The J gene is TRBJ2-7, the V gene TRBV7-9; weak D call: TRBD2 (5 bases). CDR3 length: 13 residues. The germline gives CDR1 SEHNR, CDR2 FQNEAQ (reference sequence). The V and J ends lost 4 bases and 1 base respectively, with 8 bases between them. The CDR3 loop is CASSWELSYEQYF. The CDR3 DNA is TGTGCCAGCAGCTGGGAGCTATCCTACGAGCAGTACTTC.